Below are 21 T cell receptor beta chains sequenced from a single sample in a study of post-analysis software for immune sequencing data. Whole-study results and caveats: TRBV5-6, TRBV5-1 and TRBV20-1 were among several TRBV segments more frequent in patients than controls.

TCR beta libraries were prepared from cDNA with unique molecular identifiers. TCRdb called the PCR reads again in MiXCR, with one record for every CDR3 protein. Here the sample spans fewer than 850,000 distinct CDR3 sequences, 30% being singletons. No antigen has been identified for these receptors. The sequenced material came from blood. The source of these receptors is a girl aged 5 to 17 with multiple sclerosis.

In this sample, this clonotype turned up once. A much larger clone sits a single nucleotide away, making a read error possible. This chain links TRBV4-3 with TRBJ2-7; D is possibly TRBD2 (6 bases). Germline-derived CDR1 and CDR2 are LGHNA and YSLEER. The CDR3 totals 18 residues. The chain's CDR3 is CAGSQGPAGTYPPYEQYF. DNA for the CDR3: TGCGCCGGCAGCCAAGGTCCCGCGGGGACCTACCCACCCTACGAGCAGTACTTC.

Note on this clonotype: A much larger clone lies a single base off, so this may be a read error. J is TRBJ2-4 and V is TRBV24-1; 7 bases align to TRBD1. Gene TRBJ2-7 matches the end of the DNA better, so the J call may be wrong. Germline CDR1 reads KGHDR; CDR2 reads SFDVKD. The CDR3 consists of 14 residues. The CDR3 DNA is TGTGCCACCAGTGGTTCCGGGACAGCCCACGAGCAGTACTTC. Residues: CATSGSGTAHEQYF.

V and J are TRBV6-5 and TRBJ2-5; a weak D match, TRBD1 (5 bases). Trimming stripped 6 bases from V and 5 bases from J, with 10 bases between. The CDR3 sequence is 12 residues long. CDR1 is MNHEY, CDR2 SVGAGI, per germline. The CDR3 reads CASRRGLETQYF. Written as DNA, the CDR3 is TGTGCCAGCAGAAGGGGCTTGGAGACCCAGTACTTC.

This clonotype has only a few counts. The genes are TRBV7-2 and TRBJ2-3; D not resolved. V shed 3 bases and J shed 0 bases, with 10 bases lying between them. CDR1 is SGHTA and CDR2 is FQGNSA in the germline V gene. CDR3 size: 15 residues. CDR3 DNA sequence: TGTGCCAGCAGCTTCCGCATTACTAGCACAGATACGCAGTATTTT. This translates into CASSFRITSTDTQYF.

This clonotype was picked up a small number of times. The chain links TRBV12-3 or TRBV12-4 to TRBJ1-2, with a tentative D call TRBD1 (6 bases). Trimming pared 5 bases from V and 7 bases from J, leaving 23 bases between. The CDR3 totals 16 residues. CDR3 in DNA: TGTGCCAGCAGTGTTTCCGGTCCAGGGGAATATATTGGCTACACCTTC. Translation: CASSVSGPGEYIGYTF.

This clonotype was counted at least ten times. The rearrangement links TRBV5-1 to TRBJ2-7; no clear D. This CDR3 has 12 amino acids. The V end lost 7 bases, the J end lost 2 bases, and 10 bases lay between the germline ends. Per the germline V gene, CDR1 is SGHRS and CDR2 is YFSETQ. The DNA for the CDR3 is TGCGCCAGCTCCCTGTCCGCCTACGAGCAGTACTTC. Protein: CASSLSAYEQYF.

This clonotype was detected only a few times. The V gene is TRBV5-1, the J gene TRBJ1-2; D ambiguous. Germline V gene lookup returns CDR1 SGHRS and CDR2 YFSETQ. V shed 0 bases and J shed 8 bases, with 17 bases lying between them. This CDR3 has 15 amino acids. As DNA, the CDR3 is TGCGCCAGCAGCTTGGACGACGACACCCGTGACGGCTACACCTTC. Its translation: CASSLDDDTRDGYTF.

The rearrangement links TRBV7-2 to TRBJ2-7; D is perhaps TRBD1 (7 bases). CDR3 length: 17 residues. Germline CDR1 SGHTA, CDR2 FQGNSA. V was cut by 5 bases and J by 0 bases, with 20 bases left in between. CDR3 coding DNA: TGTGCCAGCAGCCTACGGGCAGGGGGGATAAACTCCTACGAGCAGTACTTC. It yields the protein CASSLRAGGINSYEQYF.

This chain connects TRBV7-2 to TRBJ2-3, with D perhaps matching TRBD2 (6 bases). The germline gives CDR1 SGHTA, CDR2 FQGNSA. The germline V and J ends were trimmed by 2 bases and 1 base, with 13 bases remaining between them. This CDR3 is 16 amino acids long. This CDR3 is CASSLRDLRGTDTQYF. CDR3 sequence (DNA): TGTGCCAGCAGCTTAAGGGACTTGCGTGGCACAGATACGCAGTATTTT.

This clonotype was found a few times. This chain links TRBV12-3 or TRBV12-4 with TRBJ1-1, with TRBD1 as a possible D gene (5 bases). The CDR3 loop spans 13 amino acids. V lost 8 bases and J lost 4, with 14 bases in between. The CDR3 bases are TGTGCCAGCCACTTGTTGGGGACCACTGAAGCTTTCTTT. Translated: CASHLLGTTEAFF.

This clonotype was seen a few times. This chain connects TRBV20-1 to TRBJ1-2; D gene unclear. Trimming left V 6 bases short and J 7 bases short, with 24 bases between. CDR1 and CDR2 from the germline V gene are DFQATT and SNEGSKA (reference sequence). This CDR3 contains 15 residues. The chain's CDR3 is CSAGPPTELVRGYTF. The CDR3 bases are TGCAGTGCCGGCCCCCCCACAGAGCTAGTACGTGGCTACACCTTC.

This clonotype was seen a handful of times. This sequence joins TRBV20-1 and TRBJ2-7, with TRBD2 matching over 7 bases. CDR1 DFQATT and CDR2 SNEGSKA come from the germline V gene (reference sequence). The CDR3 spans 14 residues. V lost 0 bases and J lost 2; bases outside the gene matches: 4. In nucleotides, the CDR3 is TGCAGTGCTAGAGATTGGGCGGGAGCCTACGAGCAGTACTTC. Protein sequence: CSARDWAGAYEQYF.

The V gene is TRBV7-9, the J gene TRBJ2-1, with D uncertain. The CDR3 is 12 residues long. From germline, CDR1 is SEHNR and CDR2 FQNEAQ (reference sequence). Trimming took 1 base from V and 10 from J, leaving 8 bases between them. The CDR3 reads CASSLVWSEQFF. CDR3 nucleotides: TGTGCCAGCAGCTTAGTTTGGTCAGAGCAGTTCTTC.

The J gene is TRBJ2-1, the V gene TRBV20-1; D call uncertain. The DNA end lines up better with TRBJ2-7; the J call may be wrong. The CDR3 covers 16 residues. CDR1 and CDR2 (germline): DFQATT, SNEGSKA (reference sequence). DNA of the CDR3: TGCAGTGCTAGAGCCCCGGAACACCAAACCTACAATGAGCAGTACTTC. Its protein product is CSARAPEHQTYNEQYF.

This clonotype has only a few counts. This rearrangement joins TRBV10-3 to TRBJ2-1, with 7 bases that match TRBD1. V was clipped by 11 bases and J by 5 bases; unmatched bases: 9. Germline V gives CDR1 ENHRY, CDR2 SYGVKD. The CDR3 length is 13 residues. CDR3 amino acids: CAASGQLNNEQFF. The CDR3 bases are TGTGCCGCGTCGGGACAGCTCAACAATGAGCAGTTCTTC.

This clonotype was seen repeatedly, ten times or more. The V gene is TRBV20-1, the J gene TRBJ1-2, with D uncertain. Trimming stripped 3 bases from V and 2 bases from J, with 10 bases between. Germline V lookup: CDR1 DFQATT, CDR2 SNEGSKA (reference sequence). The CDR3 has 13 residues. The CDR3: CSASGPSNYGYTF. Written as DNA, the CDR3 is TGCAGTGCTAGCGGCCCATCAAACTATGGCTACACCTTC.

With respect to this clonotype: One junction end does not reproduce the germline sequence, and a read error may be involved. The rearrangement joins TRBV28 to TRBJ1-2; possible D gene TRBD1, 5 bases. The CDR3 extends over 14 amino acids. Germline CDR1 is MDHEN and CDR2 is SYDVKM. The DNA of the CDR3 is TGTGCCGGCAGTCCTTCGGCAGGGATATATGGCTACACCTTC. Amino acids: CAGSPSAGIYGYTF.

This clonotype was observed a few times. V is TRBV15 and J is TRBJ1-2; unclear D gene. The CDR3 loop spans 14 amino acids. V lost 0 bases, J lost 1 base, and 6 bases lay in between. CDR1 LNHNV and CDR2 YYDKDF come from the germline V gene (reference sequence). The CDR3 loop is CATSRERSNYGYTF. CDR3 nucleotides: TGTGCCACCAGCAGAGAGCGGAGTAACTATGGCTACACCTTC.

At least ten counts were recorded for this clonotype. The chain uses TRBV6-2 or TRBV6-3 and TRBJ2-1; TRBD2 might be the D (5 bases). Germline V CDR1 and CDR2: MNHEY, SVGEGT. V was pared by 6 bases and J by 1 base, with 16 bases between. The CDR3 runs to 16 residues. The CDR3 DNA follows: TGTGCCAGCAGCCGGGGTCCTATTTCGTCCTACAATGAGCAGTTCTTC. The encoded protein is CASSRGPISSYNEQFF.

A few counts support this clonotype. The chain couples TRBV6-1 to TRBJ1-2; no definite D call. This CDR3 has 14 residues. The V gene's germline CDR1 is MNHNS and CDR2 SASEGT. Trimming cost V 6 bases and J 4 bases, with 15 bases left between them. The CDR3 protein is CASSQGKSSYGYTF. The CDR3 DNA follows: TGTGCCAGCAGCCAAGGGAAATCCAGCTATGGCTACACCTTC.

The genes are TRBV20-1 and TRBJ2-1; either TRBD1 or TRBD2 may supply D (6 bases each). Per the germline V gene, CDR1 is DFQATT and CDR2 is SNEGSKA (reference sequence). V dropped 0 bases and J dropped 4 bases, with 13 bases sitting between them. The CDR3 runs 15 residues. The CDR3 DNA reads as TGCAGTGCTAGAGAAGGGGGGAAAGGATACAATGAGCAGTTCTTC. Translating gives CSAREGGKGYNEQFF.